Included here is one T cell receptor beta chain sequence, with context. Its target is unknown. The data belong to a study of T cell responses to AZD1222 COVID-19 vaccine. Study findings and constraints: Donors, mostly white British, included more females; clonal diversity was possibly underestimated. Along spike, vaccine-associated CD4 TCRs were found throughout, with dominance at 160-218 and 743-854. Samples come after the peak T cell response, not at day 14.

Losses at the gene ends were 4 bases for V and 6 bases for J; bases not matched to a gene: 8. Germline V gene data show CDR1 as SQVTM and CDR2 as ANQGSEA. CDR3 size: 13 residues. The table came from immunoSEQ multiplex PCR; TCRdb's copy has only in-frame clones and leaves some out. Of some 89,000 clones listed, roughly 90% are singletons. The rearrangement links TRBV29-1 to TRBJ2-7, with TRBD1 matching 8 bases. The source material was peripheral blood, sampled on day 0 of AZD1222 vaccination. The receptor's source is an adult in good health. The CDR3 coding sequence is TGCAGCGTTGCTGGGCAGGGGGCGGCCGAGCAGTACTTC. Its translation is CSVAGQGAAEQYF.